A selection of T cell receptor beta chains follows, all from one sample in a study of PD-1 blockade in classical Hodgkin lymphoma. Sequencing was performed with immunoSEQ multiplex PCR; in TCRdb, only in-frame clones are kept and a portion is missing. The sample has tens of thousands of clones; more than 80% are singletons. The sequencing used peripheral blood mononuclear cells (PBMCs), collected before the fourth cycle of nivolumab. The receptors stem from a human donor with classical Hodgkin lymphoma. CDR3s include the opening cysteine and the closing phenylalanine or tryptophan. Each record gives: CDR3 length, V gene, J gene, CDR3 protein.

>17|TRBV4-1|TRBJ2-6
CASSREGSSSGANVLTF
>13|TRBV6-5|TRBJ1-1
CASSPDGNTEAFF
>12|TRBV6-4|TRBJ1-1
CASTDRVCGAFF
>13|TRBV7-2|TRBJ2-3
CASSSYREDTQYF
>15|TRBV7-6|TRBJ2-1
CASSLGAGKNNEQFF
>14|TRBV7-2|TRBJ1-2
CASSLAKGDYGYTF
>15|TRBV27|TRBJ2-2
CASSYSPTGRGELFF
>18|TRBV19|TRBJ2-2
CASSIEGLAGGNTGELFF
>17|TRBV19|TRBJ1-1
CASRSEGAGGLRTEAFF
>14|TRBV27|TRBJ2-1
CASSYQQGDNEQFF
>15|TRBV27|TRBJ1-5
CASSYRGATYQPQHF
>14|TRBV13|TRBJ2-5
CASSTPTGGETQYF
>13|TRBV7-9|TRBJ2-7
CASSFRDGREQYF
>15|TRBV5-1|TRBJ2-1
CASSLIGQEYNEQFF
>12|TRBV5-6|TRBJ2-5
CASSWSQETQYF
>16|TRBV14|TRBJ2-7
CASSQEWREVPYEQYF